This TCR beta chain is drawn from a study of cytomegalovirus exposure and HLA in healthy donors (dated by TCRdb to the late 2010s). Describing the broader study: According to a later analysis, one platform produced both the approximately 110 validation repertoires and the approximately 600 repertoires of the first cohort. High-throughput TCR immunosequencing, statistical association of individual TCRs with disease status, and machine learning were combined to predict cytomegalovirus infection status. Besides the first cohort of approximately 670 subjects, a separate validation cohort made up of 120 different subjects was used. The study aimed to test whether signatures of past pathogen exposure could be identified by cataloging public T cell receptors. Overall study outcomes, separate from this receptor: Subsequent analysis determined that TCRs grouped into clusters in the first cohort also showed a tendency toward co-occurrence across the 120 validation repertoires, and 90% to 95% of cluster scores exceeded 0. Most TCR sequences were observed very rarely across donors, whereas some public TCRs were present in many individuals. The authors suggested that the approach could potentially be generalized to other disease states and immunological phenotypes. Three of the identified cytomegalovirus-associated TCR beta chains were confirmed in vitro to be specific for cytomegalovirus antigens. In both the original and validation cohorts, the classifier was reported to diagnose cytomegalovirus status with high specificity and sensitivity. In the study, about 150 TCR beta chains were listed as associated with cytomegalovirus. A later analysis lacked HLA typing for the validation cohort, so it scored co-occurrence in that cohort across all 110 or so repertoires.

A remark on this clone: What antigen it recognizes has not been identified. Base qualities are missing; no much larger clone stands one base away.

The library was generated by the immunoSEQ multiplex PCR assay. Per the source publication's procedure: A statistical classification framework was built for diagnosing cytomegalovirus status from the catalog of TCR beta chain sequences. What TCRdb holds here is the immuneACCESS table cut down to in-frame rearrangements. Part of the clones is not present; checked against another copy, under half of the missing clones reflect an unresolved V gene, and the others are unexplained. Clonal size and the V and J genes are those of that table, whereas D and trimming came from the DNA. This sample comprises approximately 270,000 clones, more than 75% of them detected only once. The top ten clones comprise around 12% of the sample. The germline V and J ends show losses of 1 base and 3 bases respectively, and no gene match explains 6 bases of the junction. Per the germline V gene, SGHAT is the CDR1 and FQNNGV is the CDR2. The CDR3 measures 16 amino acids from cysteine to phenylalanine. Solely the CDR3 DNA is kept, with 48 bases framed from the first base.

Separate from the approximately 690-subject first cohort, the validation cohort of roughly 110 subjects was the group to which the donors belonged. This TCR was sampled from a man younger than 35 in good health and CMV-seropositive. This sequence uses TRBV11-2 and TRBJ2-3, with 8 middle bases fitting TRBD2. Material: PBMCs. The DNA sequence reads TGTGCCAGCAGCTTAGCGAGGGCTAGCGGGACAGATACGCAGTATTTT. Its protein reads: CASSLARASGTDTQYF.